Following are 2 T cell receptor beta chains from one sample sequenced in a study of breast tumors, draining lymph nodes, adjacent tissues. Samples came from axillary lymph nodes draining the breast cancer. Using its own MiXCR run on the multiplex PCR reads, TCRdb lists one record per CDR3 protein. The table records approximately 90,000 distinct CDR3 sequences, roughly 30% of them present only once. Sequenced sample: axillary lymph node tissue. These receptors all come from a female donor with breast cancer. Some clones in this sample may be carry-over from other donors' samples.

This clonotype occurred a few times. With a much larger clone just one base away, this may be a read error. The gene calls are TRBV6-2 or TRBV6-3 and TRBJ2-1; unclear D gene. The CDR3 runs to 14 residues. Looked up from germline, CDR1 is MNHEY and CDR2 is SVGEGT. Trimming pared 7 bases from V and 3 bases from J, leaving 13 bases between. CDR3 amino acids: CASKRVSFYNEQFF. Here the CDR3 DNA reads TGTGCCAGCAAGCGAGTCTCTTTCTACAATGAGCAGTTCTTC.

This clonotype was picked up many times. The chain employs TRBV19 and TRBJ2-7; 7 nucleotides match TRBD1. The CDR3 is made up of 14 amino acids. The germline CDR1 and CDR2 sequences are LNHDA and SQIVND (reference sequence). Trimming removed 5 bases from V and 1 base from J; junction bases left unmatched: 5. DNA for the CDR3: TGTGCCAGTAGTCCGGTGGACAGGTCCTACGAGCAGTACTTC. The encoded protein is CASSPVDRSYEQYF.